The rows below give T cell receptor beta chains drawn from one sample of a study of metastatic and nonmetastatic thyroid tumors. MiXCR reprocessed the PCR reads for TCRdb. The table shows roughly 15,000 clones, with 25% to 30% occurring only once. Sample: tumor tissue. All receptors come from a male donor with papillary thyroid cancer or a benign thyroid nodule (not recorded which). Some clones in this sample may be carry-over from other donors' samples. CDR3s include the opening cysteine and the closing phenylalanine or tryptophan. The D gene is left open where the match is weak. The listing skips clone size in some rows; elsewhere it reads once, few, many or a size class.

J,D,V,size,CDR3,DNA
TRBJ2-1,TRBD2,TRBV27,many,CASQRAGGNEQFF,TGTGCCAGTCAGCGGGCGGGAGGGAATGAGCAGTTCTTC
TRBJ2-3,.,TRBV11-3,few,CASSPRPWRGDTQYF,TGTGCCAGCAGCCCCAGACCATGGAGGGGGGATACGCAGTATTTT
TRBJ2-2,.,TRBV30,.,CARRSTVVTGELFF,TGTGCCCGGAGATCGACAGTGGTAACCGGGGAGCTGTTTTTT
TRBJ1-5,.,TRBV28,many,CASSLWDISNQPQHF,TGTGCCAGCAGTTTGTGGGACATTAGCAATCAGCCCCAGCATTTT
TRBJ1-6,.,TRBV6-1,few,CANAGNRYNSPLHF,TGTGCCAACGCGGGAAATCGTTATAATTCACCCCTCCACTTT
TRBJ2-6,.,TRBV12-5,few,CASGAPGVGANVLTF,TGTGCTAGTGGCGCCCCAGGGGTCGGGGCCAACGTCCTGACTTTC
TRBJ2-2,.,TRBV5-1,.,CASSLDAGTAGELFF,TGCGCCAGCAGCTTGGACGCGGGAACCGCCGGGGAGCTGTTTTTT
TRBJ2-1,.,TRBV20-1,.,CSARGETEQFF,TGCAGTGCTAGAGGCGAAACGGAGCAGTTCTTC
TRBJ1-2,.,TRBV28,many,CASSLVTPGVYGYTF,TGTGCCAGCAGTTTGGTGACCCCGGGAGTCTATGGCTACACCTTC
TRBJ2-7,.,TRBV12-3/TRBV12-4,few,CASSPKSFYEQYF,TGTGCCAGCAGCCCGAAGAGCTTCTACGAGCAGTACTTC
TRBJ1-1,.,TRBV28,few,CASRDNGKREAFF,TGTGCCAGCAGGGACAACGGGAAGCGGGAAGCTTTCTTT
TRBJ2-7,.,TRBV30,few,CAWSPVWGNSYEQYF,TGTGCCTGGAGTCCTGTCTGGGGGAACTCCTACGAGCAGTACTTC
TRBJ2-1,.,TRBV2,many,CASSPTPLQHRGIF,TGTGCCAGCAGTCCCACTCCCTTGCAGCATAGAGGCATCTTC
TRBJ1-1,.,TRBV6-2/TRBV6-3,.,CASSYSTSSLPTFF,TGTGCCAGCAGTTACTCGACCAGTAGCCTCCCCACTTTCTTT
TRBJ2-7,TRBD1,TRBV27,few,CASSIRQGTMVNEQYF,TGTGCCAGCAGTATCCGACAGGGGACCATGGTTAACGAGCAGTACTTC
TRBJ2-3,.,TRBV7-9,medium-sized,CASSLGGTDTQYF,TGTGCCAGCAGCCTCGGGGGCACAGATACGCAGTATTTT
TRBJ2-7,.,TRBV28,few,CASRGDGGEQYF,TGTGCCAGCAGGGGGGACGGTGGCGAGCAGTACTTC
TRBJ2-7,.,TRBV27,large,CASRGTGLRQYF,TGTGCCAGCAGGGGGACCGGTCTCCGGCAGTACTTC
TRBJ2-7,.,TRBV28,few,CAVQGVIGYEQYF,TGTGCCGTGCAGGGAGTAATAGGCTACGAGCAGTACTTC
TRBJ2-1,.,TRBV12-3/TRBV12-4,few,CASSFRVNEQFF,TGTGCCAGCAGTTTCCGGGTCAATGAGCAGTTCTTC
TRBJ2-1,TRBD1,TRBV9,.,CASSASPPDRGVSYNEQFF,TGTGCCAGCAGCGCGTCGCCTCCGGACAGGGGGGTCTCCTACAATGAGCAGTTCTTC
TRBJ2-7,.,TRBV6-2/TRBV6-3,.,CASSYGVYEQYF,TGTGCCAGCAGTTACGGGGTTTACGAGCAGTACTTC